The entry below describes one T cell receptor (beta chain). Its antigen is not yet known. Within one base of it there is no much larger clone, and no base qualities were kept. Participants were included only if at least one PBMC sample before ART initiation and at least two post-ART samples were available. Every participant with HIV received treatment in the United States of America. Before DNA extraction, cryopreserved samples containing roughly 1-10 million PBMC were thawed and washed. At the time of the earliest PBMC sample, participants with HIV were aged between about 23 and 54 years. Each participant contributed PBMC samples from 1-4 timepoints before ART initiation and 2-8 timepoints after ART initiation, with a median of 7 samples. For every participant, serial HIV viral load, CD4+ T-cell count, ART history and demographic data were obtained. Genomic DNA was extracted from unsorted PBMC with a Qiagen kit on a QIAcube, with processing performed in batches of 12 samples.

The immunoSEQ hsTCRB v3.0 assay was used at survey level resolution for TRB variable region sequencing. TRB sequencing targeted a depth of roughly 35,000-55,000 T-cell genomes per sample. An Illumina MiSeq with a v3 150-cycle kit was used to sequence the pooled TRB libraries. Per the original workflow: Analysis of repertoires was carried out in R inside a reproducible Nextflow workflow spanning QC, data transformation and analysis. LymphoSeq2, an R package for exploring AIRR-Seq data, was used to implement the custom analyses. A few samples that produced fewer than 5000 total TRB sequences were removed, so under 200 HIV repertoires were analyzed. Among the roughly 190 retained HIV repertoires, fewer than 65 were collected before ART initiation and 120 to 130 after ART initiation. Repertoires were downsampled to 5000 TRB nucleotide sequences, and summary statistics were averaged over 100 downsampling iterations. Only TRB sequences with CDR3 regions of at least seven amino acids were retained for analysis. Diversity was assessed using a clonality score derived from Shannon entropy and using the Gini coefficient. In repertoire networks, the top 5000 CDR3 amino acid sequences were linked whenever an edit distance of one separated two sequences. For TRB CDR3 amino acid sequences, GLIPH2 was used to predict antigen specificity groups and MHC restriction. To flag known associations with CMV, EBV, HIV or tissue antigens, CDR3 amino acid sequences were compared against VDJdb and McPAS-TCR. Pre-ART, post-ART and control groups were compared with Wilcoxon signed-rank tests and Holm-Bonferroni correction. In TCRdb, the immuneACCESS table is reduced to in-frame sequences with V and J assigned. These tables do not hold every clone; where another copy was compared, an unresolved V gene accounts for under half, and the others remain unexplained. Clonal size and the V and J genes are those of that table, whereas D and trimming came from the DNA. The sample contains around 27,000 clones, over 75% of them found a single time. Of the sample, about 7.7% is held by the ten largest clones.

This record belongs to a study of long-term antiretroviral therapy in people with HIV (dated by TCRdb to about 2022). Some background on the complete study: The earliest samples were collected approximately a decade before the 2015 WHO recommendation for immediate ART, a period when ART was typically delayed until CD4 counts fell. No cross-contamination during QIAcube processing turned up in test extractions that ran a monoclonal T-cell line alongside approximately 35 polyclonal samples. Of the roughly 32 participants with HIV, 10 to 11 were female. From 25 to 30 adults with confirmed HIV infection, the cohort provided 150 to 200 cryopreserved PBMC samples, gathered serially across a mean of approximately six years (range 1-12). This retrospective serial study examined whether starting ART and sustained HIV suppression were associated with changes in the composition and diversity of the TRB repertoire in peripheral blood.

From the cysteine through the phenylalanine, the CDR3 covers 14 amino acids. This entry keeps only the CDR3 DNA: 42 bases, framed from base 1. The germline V gene yields SGHRS for CDR1 and YFSETQ for CDR2. V ends up 3 bases short and J 5 bases short, with an unmatched junction base count of 8. The paper's findings and limits, for the study overall: Inferences about post-ART repertoire changes are limited because no data were available on ART adherence, viral resistance or therapy changes. CDR3 length ranges in HIV repertoires were narrower than in controls, and network structure suggested an antigen-experienced repertoire with only a slight naive shift after ART. Because pre-ART samples had limited cell numbers, unsorted PBMC were profiled rather than sorted CD4+ and CD8+ T cells. The repertoire was dominated across all time points by expanded TRB clones identified before ART initiation, although this dominance was seen to fluctuate and to decrease in many PLHIV after ART. The samples span the years 2004 to 2017, and the ART regimens used may be less effective than current regimens. Owing to limited PBMC availability, only the TCR beta chain was sequenced, without alpha chain pairing. ART initiation was associated with a significant increase in TRB diversity, but diversity stayed significantly below transplant donor controls even after long-term ART.

Recombination connected TRBV5-1 to TRBJ2-7, with 7 middle bases fitting TRBD1. The source is a man aged 35 to 55 with HIV. Here the sequenced sample was unsorted PBMCs, taken 3 years after starting antiretroviral therapy. The bases are TGCGCCAGCAGCTCTCAAACAGGGGTGAACGAGCAGTACTTC. Its protein product is CASSSQTGVNEQYF.